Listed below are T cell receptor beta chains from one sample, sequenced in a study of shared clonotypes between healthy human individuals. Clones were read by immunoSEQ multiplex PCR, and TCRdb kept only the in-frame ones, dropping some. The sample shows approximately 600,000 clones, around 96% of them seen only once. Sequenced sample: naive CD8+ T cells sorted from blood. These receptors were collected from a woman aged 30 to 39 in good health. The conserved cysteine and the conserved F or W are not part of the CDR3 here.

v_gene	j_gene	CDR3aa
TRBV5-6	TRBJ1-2	ASSTRGGHYGYT
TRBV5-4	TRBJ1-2	ASSFRGESYGYT
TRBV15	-	ATSGSDRDPYEQY
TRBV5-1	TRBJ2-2	ASSPPRLAGGPNTGELF
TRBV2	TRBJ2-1	ASSPDRGPISYNEQF
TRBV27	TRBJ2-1	ASRRGLASGGEQF
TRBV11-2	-	ASSFLAGGNYEQY
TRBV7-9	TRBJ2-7	ASSFRDRSYEQY
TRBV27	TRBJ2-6	ASSLTGFGANVLT
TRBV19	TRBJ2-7	ASSTPGGSPYPYEQY
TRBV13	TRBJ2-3	ASSDGTSGLKSTDTQY
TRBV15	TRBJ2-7	ATDRLGLGTEVY
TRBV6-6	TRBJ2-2	ASASILGTGELF
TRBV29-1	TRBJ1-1	SVEGNTEAF
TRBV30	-	AWAGLAGEQY
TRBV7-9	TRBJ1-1	ASSLKEGNTEAF
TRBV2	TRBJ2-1	AFPQGPGRGRGSEQF
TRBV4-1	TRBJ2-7	ASSPGGYEQY
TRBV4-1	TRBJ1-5	ASRGRGINQPQH
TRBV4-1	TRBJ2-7	ASSFLPGQGNYEQY
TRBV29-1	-	SVEREGQESYEQY
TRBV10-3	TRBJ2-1	AISDEGSGNNEQF
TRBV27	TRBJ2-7	ASSLSMTSDSYEQY
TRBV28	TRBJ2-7	ASSLGLSTEQY
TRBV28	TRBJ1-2	ASSLPGHSYGYT
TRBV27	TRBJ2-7	ASSLYSASSSYEQY
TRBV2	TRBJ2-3	ASTASTSPDTQY
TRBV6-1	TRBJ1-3	ASSEERLPRSSGNTIY
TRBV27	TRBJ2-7	ASSPSLAGIHYEQY
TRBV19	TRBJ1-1	ASSLGTVLEAF
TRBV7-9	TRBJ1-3	ASSPGDSSGNTIY
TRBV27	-	ASSLVTSGSYEQY
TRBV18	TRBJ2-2	ASSLRAGDTGELF
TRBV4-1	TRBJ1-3	ASSQFVGSGNTIY
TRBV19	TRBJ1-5	ASSITPTGGSWQPQH
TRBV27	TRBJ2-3	ASSPSGSSTDTQY
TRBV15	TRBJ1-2	ATSRGPGTVSNYGYT
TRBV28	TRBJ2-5	ASSAQGLQETQY
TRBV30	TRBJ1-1	AWSETGNTEAF
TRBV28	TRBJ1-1	ASSLYHRSEDF
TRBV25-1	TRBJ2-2	ASSESGELF
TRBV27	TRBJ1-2	ASSFRGRYGYT
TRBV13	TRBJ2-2	ASSSGQGYTGELF
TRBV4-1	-	ASSQSRVFPLYEQY
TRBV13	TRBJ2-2	ASSSRQGVYTGELF
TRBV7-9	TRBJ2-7	ASSLVGGEYYEQY
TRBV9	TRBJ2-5	ASSVVERGPEQETQY
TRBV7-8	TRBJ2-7	ASSLAGTAREQY
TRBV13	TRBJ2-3	ASSRGTSSTDTQY